A single sample is the source of the 17 T cell receptor beta chains below, sequenced in a study of cytomegalovirus exposure and HLA in healthy donors. Both 60 Vbeta primers and 13 Jbeta primers went into the PCR. The data were produced by immunoSEQ multiplex PCR, yet TCRdb's version contains in-frame clones alone and is incomplete. The sample yields 150,000 or so clones, about 75% seen once. Sequencing was performed on PBMCs. The source is a man aged 50 to 59 in good health and CMV-seropositive.

The chain is built from TRBV2 and TRBJ1-4, with a possible D match to TRBD1 (6 bases). This CDR3 comprises 15 residues. V dropped 6 bases and J dropped 4 bases, with 15 bases sitting between them. In germline, CDR1 is SNHLY, CDR2 FYNNEI. The CDR3 loop reads CASSDRYRDNEKLFF. CDR3 coding DNA: TGTGCCAGCAGCGACCGTTACAGGGATAATGAAAAACTGTTTTTT.

The genes are TRBV7-2 and TRBJ2-1; 9 nucleotides match TRBD2. CDR1 is SGHTA, CDR2 FQGNSA, per germline. The CDR3 runs to 14 residues. With 1 base clipped from V and 16 bases from J, the junction kept 11 bases outside the gene matches. Here the CDR3 reads CASSLDGAGGPLFF. The CDR3 DNA reads as TGTGCCAGCAGCTTAGATGGGGCGGGGGGGCCCCTTTTCTTC.

The genes are TRBV5-1 and TRBJ2-5; 9 bases agree with TRBD2. Germline CDR1 is SGHRS and CDR2 is YFSETQ. J lost 5 bases, V lost 0 bases, and 5 bases had no gene match. This CDR3 contains 15 residues. CDR3 region: CASSLEGTSFETQYF. The CDR3 DNA sequence: TGCGCCAGCAGCTTGGAGGGGACTAGCTTCGAGACCCAGTACTTC.

CDR3 coding DNA: TGTGCCAGCTCACCACGGGCAGATAGCAATCAGCCCCAGCATTTT. This translates into CASSPRADSNQPQHF. The chain is built from TRBV18 and TRBJ1-5; no clear D gene. From germline, CDR1 is KGHSH and CDR2 LQKENI. Trimming removed 1 base from V and 0 bases from J, with 7 bases in between. The CDR3 has 15 residues.

The V call is TRBV7-9, the J call TRBJ1-1, with 7 bases matching TRBD1. This CDR3 is 15 amino acids long. The germline CDR1 and CDR2 sequences are SEHNR and FQNEAQ (reference sequence). J was trimmed by 4 bases and V by 5 bases; bases with no gene match: 10. CDR3 DNA sequence: TGTGCCAGCAGCACCGACGGGCACAGGGGCACTGAAGCTTTCTTT. Its translation is CASSTDGHRGTEAFF.

This chain connects TRBV25-1 to TRBJ2-3; possibly TRBD1 for D (6 bases). V lost 2 bases, J lost 0 bases, and 12 bases lay in between. CDR3 length: 16 residues. Per the germline V gene, CDR1 is MGHDK and CDR2 is SYGVNS. The CDR3 loop is CASSENQGSSTDTQYF. CDR3 sequence (DNA): TGTGCCAGCAGTGAAAATCAGGGGTCTAGCACAGATACGCAGTATTTT.

The chain is built from TRBV5-1 and TRBJ2-1, with no clear D. Germline V lookup: CDR1 SGHRS, CDR2 YFSETQ. With 2 bases removed from V and 2 bases from J, the gap between germline ends came to 11 bases. The length of the CDR3 is 15 residues. CDR3 nucleotides: TGCGCCAGCAGCTTAGTAGAAAGAACCTACAATGAGCAGTTCTTC. Protein: CASSLVERTYNEQFF. The full variable domain, its missing parts supplied by reference TRBV5-1 and TRBJ2-1, is KAGVTQTPRYLIKTRGQQVTLSCSPISGHRSVSWYQQTPGQGLQFLFEYFSETQRNKGNFPGRFSGRQFSNSRSEMNVSTLELGDSALYLCASSLVERTYNEQFFGPGTRLTVL.

This clone was counted once. The gene calls are TRBV5-6 and TRBJ2-6; possibly TRBD1 for D (5 bases). Germline assignment: CDR1 SGHDT and CDR2 YYEEEE. Trimming removed 1 base at V and 2 bases at J, with 7 bases between. This CDR3 comprises 15 residues. Written as DNA, the CDR3 is TGTGCCAGCAGCTTGTCAGGGACTGGGGCCAACGTCCTGACTTTC. Translation: CASSLSGTGANVLTF.

This clone was observed a single time. The chain is built from TRBV13 and TRBJ1-2; 8 bases are shared with TRBD1. CDR3 length: 14 residues. CDR1 is PRHDT and CDR2 is FYEKMQ in the germline V gene (reference sequence). V dropped 2 bases and J dropped 5; count of bases not matched to a gene: 4. The CDR3, as DNA: TGTGCCAGCAGCTTAAACAGGGGGGATTATGGCTACACCTTC. It specifies CASSLNRGDYGYTF.

The chain links TRBV7-2 to TRBJ1-4; perhaps TRBD1 as D (5 bases). The CDR3 is made up of 15 amino acids. CDR1 is SGHTA, CDR2 FQGNSA, per germline. The V and J ends lost 2 bases and 4 bases respectively, with 11 bases between them. DNA for the CDR3: TGTGCCAGCAGCTTACAGACAGCTATTAATGAAAAACTGTTTTTT. This gives the protein CASSLQTAINEKLFF.

V and J are TRBV19 and TRBJ1-2; D is uncertain. The CDR3 contains 16 residues. Germline CDR1 is LNHDA and CDR2 is SQIVND (reference sequence). Trimming removed 6 bases at V and 4 bases at J, with 21 bases between. CDR3 in amino acids: CASSFNGGGSGYGYTF. CDR3 in DNA: TGTGCCAGTAGCTTCAATGGAGGTGGCAGTGGCTATGGCTACACCTTC.

The chain links TRBV20-1 to TRBJ1-2, with D maybe TRBD1 (5 bases). The CDR3 has 11 amino acids. CDR1 and CDR2 from the germline V gene are DFQATT and SNEGSKA (reference sequence). V was clipped by 6 bases and J by 4 bases, with 9 bases between them. The CDR3 nucleotides are TGCAGTGCCCAGACAGTCTATGGCTACACCTTC. This encodes CSAQTVYGYTF.

The rearrangement joins TRBV5-1 to TRBJ2-5; a weak D match, TRBD2 (7 bases). The CDR3 totals 16 residues. Germline lookup yields CDR1 SGHRS and CDR2 YFSETQ. V shed 0 bases and J shed 0 bases, with 12 bases lying between them. CDR3 nucleotide sequence: TGCGCCAGCAGCTTGGAAGGGGGGGCCTACCAAGAGACCCAGTACTTC. Amino acid sequence: CASSLEGGAYQETQYF. Together with reference TRBV5-1 and TRBJ2-5, the CDR3 gives the full variable domain: KAGVTQTPRYLIKTRGQQVTLSCSPISGHRSVSWYQQTPGQGLQFLFEYFSETQRNKGNFPGRFSGRQFSNSRSEMNVSTLELGDSALYLCASSLEGGAYQETQYFGPGTRLLVL.

The genes are TRBV6-5 and TRBJ1-2, with D maybe TRBD1 (5 bases). The CDR3 sequence is 15 residues long. With 7 bases removed from V and 0 bases from J, the gap between germline ends came to 15 bases. Germline assignment: CDR1 MNHEY and CDR2 SVGAGI. In nucleotides, the CDR3 is TGTGCCAGCACCACCGGAAGGGGTCCTAACTATGGCTACACCTTC. Translating it yields CASTTGRGPNYGYTF.

This clone came up once. V usage is TRBV6-5 and J usage is TRBJ2-2; D gene uncertain. The V end lost 5 bases, the J end lost 4 bases, and 8 bases lay between the germline ends. Germline V gene sequence: CDR1 MNHEY, CDR2 SVGAGI. This CDR3 region has 13 residues. The CDR3 is CASSVHRTGELFF. CDR3 sequence (DNA): TGTGCCAGCAGTGTACATCGCACCGGGGAGCTGTTTTTT.

The chain joins TRBV6-1 to TRBJ1-5; 7 positions match TRBD1. Trimming removed 4 bases from V and 0 bases from J; junction bases left unmatched: 12. The CDR3 is made up of 18 amino acids. Germline CDR1 and CDR2: MNHNS and SASEGT. The CDR3 sequence is CASSGSGQAGFSNQPQHF. In DNA, the CDR3 is TGTGCCAGCAGTGGGTCAGGACAGGCGGGGTTTAGCAATCAGCCCCAGCATTTT.

In regard to this clone: One junction end disagrees with the germline gene, perhaps due to a read error. The chain links TRBV5-5 to TRBJ2-7; 9 bases are a match to TRBD1. The germline gives CDR1 SGHKS, CDR2 YYEKEE (reference sequence). The CDR3 runs 16 residues. The CDR3 here is CASSQMGTGSLYEQYF. CDR3 DNA: TGCGCCAGCAGCCAAATGGGGACAGGGTCCCTCTACGAGCAGTACTTC.